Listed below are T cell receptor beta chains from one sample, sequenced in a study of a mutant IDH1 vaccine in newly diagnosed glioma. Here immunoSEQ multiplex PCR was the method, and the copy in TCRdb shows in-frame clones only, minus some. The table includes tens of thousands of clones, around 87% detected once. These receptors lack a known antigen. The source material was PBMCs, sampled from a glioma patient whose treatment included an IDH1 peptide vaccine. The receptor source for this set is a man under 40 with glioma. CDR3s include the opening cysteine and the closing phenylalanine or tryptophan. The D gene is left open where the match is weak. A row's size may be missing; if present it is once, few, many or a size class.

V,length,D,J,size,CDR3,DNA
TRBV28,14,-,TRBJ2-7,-,CASSLWLGANEQYF,TGTGCCAGCAGTTTATGGCTGGGGGCAAACGAGCAGTACTTC
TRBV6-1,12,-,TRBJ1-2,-,CASRDILYGYTF,TGTGCCAGCAGGGACATACTCTATGGCTACACCTTC
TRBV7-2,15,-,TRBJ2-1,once,CASSLRDSSYNEQFF,TGTGCCAGCAGCCTCCGGGACTCGTCCTACAATGAGCAGTTCTTC
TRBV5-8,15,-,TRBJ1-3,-,CASSGAGTSGNTIYF,TGTGCCAGCAGCGGGGCTGGGACCTCTGGAAACACCATATATTTT
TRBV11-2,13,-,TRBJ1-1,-,CASSFGPDTEAFF,TGTGCCAGCAGCTTCGGCCCCGACACTGAAGCTTTCTTT
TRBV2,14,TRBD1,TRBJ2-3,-,CASSATGGADTQYF,TGTGCCAGCAGTGCGACAGGGGGCGCAGATACGCAGTATTTT
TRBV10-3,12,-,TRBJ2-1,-,CAIRGDYNEQFF,TGTGCCATCAGAGGGGACTACAATGAGCAGTTCTTC
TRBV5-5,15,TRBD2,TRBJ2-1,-,CASSLDGTSHNEQFF,TGTGCCAGCAGCTTGGACGGGACTAGCCACAATGAGCAGTTCTTC
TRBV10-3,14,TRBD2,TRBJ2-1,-,CAISDTSGYNEQFF,TGTGCCATCAGTGATACTAGCGGCTACAATGAGCAGTTCTTC
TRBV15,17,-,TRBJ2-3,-,CATSRGTGSVYTDTQYF,TGTGCCACCAGCAGGGGGACCGGGTCCGTCTACACAGATACGCAGTATTTT
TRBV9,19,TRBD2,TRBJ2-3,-,CASSTEPGLAVVGTDTQYF,TGTGCCAGCAGCACCGAACCGGGACTAGCGGTTGTGGGAACAGATACGCAGTATTTT
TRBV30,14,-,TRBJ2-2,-,CAWSSLGRTGELFF,TGTGCCTGGAGCTCTCTAGGTCGCACCGGGGAGCTGTTTTTT
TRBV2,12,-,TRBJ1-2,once,CASSGSSYGYTF,TGTGCCAGCAGTGGTAGTTCCTATGGCTACACCTTC
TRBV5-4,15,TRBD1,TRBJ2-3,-,CASSSPGQGADTQYF,TGTGCCAGCAGCTCGCCGGGACAGGGTGCAGATACGCAGTATTTT
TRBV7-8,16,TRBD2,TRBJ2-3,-,CASSLVGTSGTDTQYF,TGTGCCAGCAGCTTAGTGGGGACTAGCGGCACAGATACGCAGTATTTT
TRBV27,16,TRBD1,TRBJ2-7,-,CASSLGAGGARYEQYF,TGTGCCAGCAGTTTAGGGGCAGGGGGCGCCCGTTACGAGCAGTACTTC
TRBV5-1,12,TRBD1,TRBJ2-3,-,CASSTGTGNSYF,TGCGCCAGCAGCACCGGGACAGGGAATTCGTATTTT